This is a list of T cell receptor beta chains from one sample in a study of T-cell reconstitution after alpha-beta-depleted transplantation in children. MiXCR, applied by TCRdb to the PCR reads, yields one record per CDR3 protein. This sample has 800,000 to 1,000,000 distinct CDR3 sequences, with less than 30% found just once. Sequencing used PBMCs, mostly from graft donor cells, obtained 360 days after TCRalphabeta/CD19-depleted stem cell transplant. These TCRs come from a boy younger than two who had a stem cell transplant for SCID, so the T cells may come from the graft donor. CDR3s include the opening cysteine and the closing phenylalanine or tryptophan. Fields, in order: J gene, clone size, CDR3 length, V gene, D gene, CDR3 protein, CDR3 DNA. The D gene is left open where the match is weak. The size of a clone is reported for some rows only, either as once, few or many, or as a class for expanded clones.

>TRBJ2-3|few|15|TRBV15|.
CATSRGPGPTDTQYF
TGTGCCACCAGCAGAGGCCCCGGACCCACAGATACGCAGTATTTT
>TRBJ2-7|.|14|TRBV20-1|.
CSARDLGVTYEQYF
TGCAGTGCTAGAGATCTTGGTGTTACCTACGAGCAGTACTTC
>TRBJ1-5|few|15|TRBV12-3/TRBV12-4|TRBD1
CASSSGQSSNQPQHF
TGTGCCAGCAGTTCGGGACAGTCCAGCAATCAGCCCCAGCATTTT
>TRBJ2-3|.|13|TRBV6-2/TRBV6-3|.
CASNQQGTDTQYF
TGTGCCAGCAACCAACAGGGAACAGATACGCAGTATTTT
>TRBJ1-1|few|13|TRBV4-3|.
CASSPRIDTEAFF
TGCGCCAGCAGCCCTCGGATAGACACTGAAGCTTTCTTT
>TRBJ2-7|few|15|TRBV4-2|.
CASSQRVRTSYEQYF
TGTGCCAGCAGCCAGCGTGTTCGTACTTCCTACGAGCAGTACTTC
>TRBJ1-4|.|15|TRBV20-1|TRBD1
CSARQSGTGNEKLFF
TGCAGTGCTAGACAAAGCGGGACAGGGAATGAAAAACTGTTTTTT
>TRBJ1-5|few|14|TRBV20-1|.
CSVPVGGPNQPQHF
TGCAGTGTGCCGGTGGGAGGGCCCAATCAGCCCCAGCATTTT
>TRBJ1-5|.|15|TRBV12-3/TRBV12-4|.
CASSFMGGGNQPQHF
TGTGCCAGCAGTTTCATGGGGGGTGGCAATCAGCCCCAGCATTTT
>TRBJ2-1|.|15|TRBV24-1|TRBD1
CATSDTGTGYNEQFF
TGTGCCACCAGTGATACCGGGACAGGATACAATGAGCAGTTCTTC
>TRBJ2-5|.|13|TRBV4-2|.
CASSQDLQETQYF
TGTGCCAGCAGCCAAGATCTGCAAGAGACCCAGTACTTC
>TRBJ2-2|.|15|TRBV12-3/TRBV12-4|.
CASSLGHRNTGELFF
TGTGCCAGCAGTTTGGGACACCGGAACACCGGGGAGCTGTTTTTT
>TRBJ1-1|few|12|TRBV7-2|.
CASSFRRTEAFF
TGTGCCAGCAGCTTCCGCCGCACTGAAGCTTTCTTT
>TRBJ2-5|.|14|TRBV5-1|TRBD2
CASSLRVAGETQYF
TGCGCCAGCAGCTTGCGGGTAGCGGGGGAGACCCAGTACTTC
>TRBJ2-2|.|16|TRBV9|TRBD1
CASSVVGRGSTGELFF
TGTGCCAGCAGCGTAGTTGGCAGGGGGAGCACCGGGGAGCTGTTTTTT
>TRBJ2-7|.|17|TRBV20-1|TRBD2
CSAGARWLAGVVYEQYF
TGCAGTGCTGGGGCTAGGTGGCTAGCGGGGGTCGTCTACGAGCAGTACTTC
>TRBJ2-1|.|16|TRBV27|.
CASSPRQGGAYNEQFF
TGTGCCAGCAGTCCCCGACAGGGAGGCGCCTACAATGAGCAGTTCTTC
>TRBJ2-1|.|15|TRBV21-1|.
CASSKGRGNYNEQFF
TGTGCCAGCAGCAAAGGGCGCGGAAACTACAATGAGCAGTTCTTC
>TRBJ2-5|.|15|TRBV12-3/TRBV12-4|.
CASTSYLSGEETQYF
TGTGCCAGCACCAGTTACTTATCAGGGGAAGAGACCCAGTACTTC